This T cell receptor beta chain stems from a study of siplizumab effects on memory and regulatory T cells. Points from the study as a whole: Roughly 75-96% of proliferating clones (CD4+ or CD8+) could not be assigned a naive or memory phenotype. Contribution to the alloresponse seemed major for naive T cells, which also seemed more diverse than memory cells.

Concerning this clone: Its antigen is not identified.

Repertoires were generated with immunoSEQ multiplex PCR, while TCRdb's copy carries only in-frame clones and drops some. The sample carries 110,000 or so clones, just over 90% recorded once. The germline V gene has CDR1 MDHEN and CDR2 SYDVKM. The CDR3 is 17 residues long. Trimming stripped 7 bases from V and 4 bases from J, with 25 bases between. This chain uses TRBV28 with TRBJ1-2; D possibly corresponds to TRBD1 (5 bases). Sequencing input: non-Treg CD4+ T cells sorted from blood. This clonotype was obtained from a human donor in good health. The CDR3 DNA follows: TGTGCCAGCACCATTGGGGGACTCCTCTCCGGGGGCTATGGCTACACCTTC. It encodes CASTIGGLLSGGYGYTF.